A single sample is the source of the 29 T cell receptor beta chains below, sequenced in a study of T cell responses to AZD1222 COVID-19 vaccine. Assay used: immunoSEQ multiplex PCR; TCRdb lists only in-frame clones, some missing. Here the sample spans 65,000 to 90,000 clones, nearly 90% being singletons. Specimen: peripheral blood, collected 28 days after the second AZD1222 dose. These receptors were obtained from an adult who received the AZD1222 COVID-19 vaccine.

V usage is TRBV12-3 or TRBV12-4 and J usage is TRBJ1-2; D not resolved. The CDR3 totals 13 residues. Trimming cost V 3 bases and J 8 bases, with 13 bases left between them. This chain's CDR3 is CASSLTGIRGYTF. The CDR3 coding sequence is TGTGCCAGCAGTTTGACCGGGATTAGGGGCTACACCTTC.

This clone was seen a single time. The chain uses TRBV19 and TRBJ1-5; no reliable D call. The V and J ends lost 3 bases and 2 bases respectively, with 8 bases between them. This CDR3 comprises 14 residues. Germline V gene sequence: CDR1 LNHDA, CDR2 SQIVND (reference sequence). CDR3 protein: CASSIVRGNQPQHF. The CDR3 DNA follows: TGTGCCAGTAGTATTGTCCGGGGCAATCAGCCCCAGCATTTT.

The chain couples TRBV5-1 to TRBJ2-1, with D unclear. With 4 bases removed from V and 10 bases from J, the gap between germline ends came to 15 bases. Germline V CDR1 and CDR2: SGHRS, YFSETQ. The CDR3 contains 13 residues. In DNA, the CDR3 is TGCGCCAGCAGCCTTAGGACCGACCTAGAGCAGTTCTTC. Translating gives CASSLRTDLEQFF.

This clone is labeled medium-sized (0.01 to 0.1%). The chain joins TRBV19 to TRBJ2-7; weak D call: TRBD1 (5 bases). The germline gives CDR1 LNHDA, CDR2 SQIVND (reference sequence). V lost 0 bases, J lost 0 bases, and 15 bases lay in between. The CDR3 runs to 17 residues. The CDR3 is CASSIDPDTLGSYEQYV. CDR3 coding DNA: TGTGCCAGTAGTATAGACCCGGACACCCTGGGCTCCTACGAGCAGTACGTC.

V usage is TRBV18 and J usage is TRBJ2-3; D is possibly TRBD1 (5 bases). CDR3 length: 12 residues. Looked up from germline, CDR1 is KGHSH and CDR2 is LQKENI. Trimming pared 2 bases from V and 7 bases from J, leaving 7 bases between. CDR3 nucleotides: TGTGCCAGCTCACCATCAGGGAATACGCAGTATTTT. This sequence encodes CASSPSGNTQYF. Based on the CDR3 plus reference TRBV18 and TRBJ2-3, the full variable domain is NAGVMQNPRHLVRRRGQEARLRCSPMKGHSHVYWYRQLPEEGLKFMVYLQKENIIDESGMPKERFSAEFPKEGPSILRIQQVVRGDSAAYFCASSPSGNTQYFGPGTRLTVL.

The V gene is TRBV3-1 (or the pseudogene TRBV3-2), the J gene TRBJ2-5; D uncertain. From germline, CDR1 is LGHDT and CDR2 YNNKEL (reference sequence). Trimming removed 0 bases from V and 7 bases from J, with 0 bases in between. CDR3 length: 10 amino acids. This chain's CDR3 is CASSQETQYF. CDR3 DNA: TGTGCCAGCAGCCAAGAGACCCAGTACTTC.

The V gene is TRBV7-2, the J gene TRBJ1-2; D gene ambiguous. The CDR3 covers 15 residues. Germline CDR1 is SGHTA and CDR2 is FQGNSA. The ends were cut back, 5 bases at V and 5 bases at J, with 18 bases in the middle. The CDR3 region has the DNA TGTGCCAGCAGCCCTCCCGGGTGGTCCCGATATGGCTACACCTTC. It yields the protein CASSPPGWSRYGYTF.

This sequence joins TRBV7-9 and TRBJ1-2; TRBD1 aligns across 8 bases. Germline V gene lookup returns CDR1 SEHNR and CDR2 FQNEAQ (reference sequence). This CDR3 is 14 amino acids long. V shed 5 bases, J shed 4 bases, and the junction held 6 bases outside the gene matches. In nucleotides, the CDR3 is TGTGCCAGCAGCGCGACAGGGGCGACCTATGGCTACACCTTC. As protein: CASSATGATYGYTF.

The chain joins TRBV2 to TRBJ2-3; 10 bases map to TRBD2. CDR1 is SNHLY, CDR2 FYNNEI, per germline. The junction had 5 bases not matched to a gene; V was cut back by 0 bases and J by 2 bases. This CDR3 has 17 residues. CDR3 in amino acids: CASSEALLAGITDTQYF. CDR3 DNA: TGTGCCAGCAGTGAAGCGTTACTAGCGGGGATCACAGATACGCAGTATTTT.

The rearrangement uses TRBV21-1 and TRBJ2-7; TRBD2, as called in the table, went unchecked against the DNA. TRBV21-1 is termed a pseudogene. The CDR3 sequence is 15 residues long. The DNA of the CDR3 is TGTGCCAGCAGCATGAATTGGGTTGGGGAGAGAGGGCAGTACGTC. Protein sequence: CASSMNWVGERGQYV.

This clone was counted between two and nine times. The chain joins TRBV7-9 to TRBJ1-2, with no clear D. Germline assignment: CDR1 SEHNR and CDR2 FQNEAQ (reference sequence). The CDR3 loop spans 14 amino acids. Trimming cost V 3 bases and J 2 bases, with 10 bases left between them. This CDR3 is CASSLGRQNYGYTF. The CDR3 DNA reads as TGTGCCAGCAGCTTGGGCCGGCAGAACTATGGCTACACCTTC.

The J gene is TRBJ1-4, the V gene TRBV2; 9 nucleotides match TRBD1. The CDR3 extends over 15 amino acids. Looked up from germline, CDR1 is SNHLY and CDR2 is FYNNEI. Trimming took 8 bases from V and 5 from J; bases not matched to a gene: 9. CDR3 in amino acids: CASHFTGGPNEKLFF. The CDR3 nucleotides read TGTGCCAGCCACTTCACAGGGGGCCCAAATGAAAAACTGTTTTTT.

The rearrangement uses TRBV5-1 and TRBJ2-5; the match to TRBD1 covers 9 bases. The CDR3 sequence is 18 residues long. V was clipped by 0 bases and J by 2 bases; unmatched bases: 11. Looked up from germline, CDR1 is SGHRS and CDR2 is YFSETQ. CDR3 protein: CASSLAGQGLGEQETQYF. CDR3 DNA sequence: TGCGCCAGCAGCTTGGCGGGACAGGGTTTAGGTGAACAAGAGACCCAGTACTTC.

The chain links TRBV24-1 to TRBJ2-2; D unresolved. The CDR3 covers 13 residues. V was pared by 7 bases and J by 4 bases, with 9 bases between. Germline assignment: CDR1 KGHDR and CDR2 SFDVKD. CDR3 sequence reads: CATRDTRTGELFF. CDR3 DNA sequence: TGTGCCACCAGAGACACTCGCACCGGGGAGCTGTTTTTT.

The chain links TRBV7-2 to TRBJ1-3, with no clear D. The CDR3 has 14 amino acids. Germline V gives CDR1 SGHTA, CDR2 FQGNSA. The germline V and J ends were trimmed by 1 base and 7 bases, with 11 bases remaining between them. Here the CDR3 DNA reads TGTGCCAGCAGCTTAGTGGTGAATGCCAACACCATATATTTT. Its translation: CASSLVVNANTIYF.

The chain has TRBV11-1 and TRBJ1-1; the D is unclear. The V gene's germline CDR1 is SGHAT and CDR2 FQDESV (reference sequence). V lost 5 bases to trimming and J lost 0 bases, with 16 bases between them. CDR3 length equals 16 residues. The CDR3 DNA reads as TGTGCCAGCAGCCTCTTTCCTGGACTGATGAACACTGAAGCTTTCTTT. It yields the protein CASSLFPGLMNTEAFF.

In its sample, this clone was seen a few times. The V gene is TRBV2, the J gene TRBJ2-1; D tentatively fits TRBD1 or TRBD2 (5 bases each). CDR1 and CDR2 (germline): SNHLY, FYNNEI. Trimming stripped 1 base from V and 8 bases from J, with 24 bases between. This CDR3 comprises 18 residues. The CDR3 region is CASSEEVDWGPGRHEQFF. The CDR3, as DNA: TGTGCCAGCAGTGAAGAAGTAGATTGGGGACCCGGGCGACATGAGCAGTTCTTC. Using reference TRBV2 and TRBJ2-1 for the parts outside the CDR3, the full variable domain is EPEVTQTPSHQVTQMGQEVILRCVPISNHLYFYWYRQILGQKVEFLVSFYNNEISEKSEIFDDQFSVERPDGSNFTLKIRSTKLEDSAMYFCASSEEVDWGPGRHEQFFGPGTRLTVL.

This clone has more than one count but fewer than ten. This chain uses TRBV24-1 with TRBJ1-1; 7 bases line up with TRBD1. This CDR3 is 13 amino acids long. Germline CDR1 and CDR2: KGHDR and SFDVKD. J lost 4 bases, V lost 3 bases, and 1 base had no gene match. The CDR3 nucleotides are TGTGCCACCAGTGATGGGACAGCCACTGAAGCTTTCTTT. It specifies CATSDGTATEAFF.

This sequence joins TRBV7-9 and TRBJ1-6; 7 bases are a match to TRBD1. CDR1 SEHNR and CDR2 FQNEAQ come from the germline V gene (reference sequence). This CDR3 comprises 15 residues. Trimming at V came to 5 bases and at J to 7 bases, leaving 8 bases not matched to a gene. The CDR3 DNA follows: TGTGCCAGCAGCCCCGGAGGGGGCCCAAATTCACCCCTCCACTTT. This codes for CASSPGGGPNSPLHF.

The V call is TRBV2, the J call TRBJ2-5; tentatively, D is TRBD1 (6 bases). Deletions cut 7 bases from V and 2 bases from J, with 11 bases between. This CDR3 contains 13 residues. The V gene's germline CDR1 is SNHLY and CDR2 FYNNEI. CDR3 sequence reads: CASTKTGQETQYF. The CDR3 DNA is TGTGCCAGCACCAAGACAGGACAAGAGACCCAGTACTTC.

The CDR3 bases are TGTGCCAGCAGTTACCAATATACAGGGGCGCGGGAGCAGTACTTC. Its protein is CASSYQYTGAREQYF. The chain uses TRBV6-2 or TRBV6-3 and TRBJ2-7; 7 bases are shared with TRBD1. There are 15 residues in the CDR3. Germline CDR1 and CDR2: MNHEY and SVGEGT. V was pared by 2 bases and J by 7 bases, with 11 bases of the junction left unmatched.

The chain uses TRBV7-2 and TRBJ2-7; TRBD2 agrees at 7 bases. With 7 bases clipped from V and 2 bases from J, the junction kept 5 bases outside the gene matches. The CDR3 runs to 13 residues. Germline V gives CDR1 SGHTA, CDR2 FQGNSA. CDR3 nucleotides: TGTGCCAGCACTCCGGGGGGACCCTACGAGCAGTACTTC. Translation: CASTPGGPYEQYF.

This chain joins TRBV6-5 and TRBJ1-1; D is unclear. CDR3 length: 14 residues. Germline-derived CDR1 and CDR2 are MNHEY and SVGAGI. V lost 6 bases and J lost 1, with 12 bases in between. For the CDR3, the DNA is TGTGCCAGCAGCTCATCGGCGGCGAACACTGAAGCTTTCTTT. Its translation is CASSSSAANTEAFF.

The chain has TRBV2 and TRBJ2-1; the match to TRBD2 covers 7 bases. Germline CDR1 and CDR2: SNHLY and FYNNEI. Unmatched junction bases numbered 11, after V lost 3 bases and J lost 6 bases. CDR3 length: 16 residues. The CDR3 region is CASSDSAAGFGNEQFF. CDR3 coding DNA: TGTGCCAGCAGTGATAGCGCAGCGGGATTCGGCAATGAGCAGTTCTTC.

V and J are TRBV24-1 and TRBJ2-1; D might be TRBD2 (6 bases). V was cut by 12 bases and J by 5 bases, with 25 bases left in between. Germline assignment: CDR1 KGHDR and CDR2 SFDVKD. This CDR3 is built from 16 residues. CDR3 protein: CAAYSPGGQRNNEQFF. For the CDR3, the DNA is TGTGCCGCCTATTCCCCCGGAGGGCAACGAAACAATGAGCAGTTCTTC.

V gene TRBV5-4 combines with J gene TRBJ1-4; 9 nucleotides match TRBD1. This CDR3 comprises 15 residues. V shed 4 bases, J shed 4 bases, and the junction held 5 bases outside the gene matches. Per germline, CDR1 SGHNT and CDR2 YYREEE (reference sequence). The DNA for the CDR3 is TGTGCCAGCAGCCATCCGGGACAGGGTAATGAAAAACTGTTTTTT. Protein product: CASSHPGQGNEKLFF.

This sequence joins TRBV9 and TRBJ2-1, with no clear D. Between the trimmed V and J ends, which lost 0 bases and 5 bases, there was a span of 3 bases. This CDR3 has 12 amino acids. Looked up from germline, CDR1 is SGDLS and CDR2 is YYNGEE. Written as DNA, the CDR3 is TGTGCCAGCAGCGTAGTCAACAATGAGCAGTTCTTC. Translated: CASSVVNNEQFF.

The V gene is TRBV5-1, the J gene TRBJ2-7; D gene ambiguous. The V gene's germline CDR1 is SGHRS and CDR2 YFSETQ. V lost 0 bases to trimming and J lost 3 bases, with 7 bases between them. This CDR3 comprises 13 residues. The CDR3 region is CASSLVGNYEQYF. The CDR3 DNA reads as TGCGCCAGCAGCTTGGTGGGAAACTACGAGCAGTACTTC.

The chain carries TRBV6-1 and TRBJ1-6; D unresolved. The CDR3 length is 16 residues. Trimming cost V 3 bases and J 7 bases, with 16 bases left between them. Germline V CDR1 and CDR2: MNHNS, SASEGT. This CDR3 reads CASSEPKGLVNSPLHF. The CDR3 DNA is TGTGCCAGCAGTGAGCCCAAGGGCCTCGTCAATTCACCCCTCCACTTT.